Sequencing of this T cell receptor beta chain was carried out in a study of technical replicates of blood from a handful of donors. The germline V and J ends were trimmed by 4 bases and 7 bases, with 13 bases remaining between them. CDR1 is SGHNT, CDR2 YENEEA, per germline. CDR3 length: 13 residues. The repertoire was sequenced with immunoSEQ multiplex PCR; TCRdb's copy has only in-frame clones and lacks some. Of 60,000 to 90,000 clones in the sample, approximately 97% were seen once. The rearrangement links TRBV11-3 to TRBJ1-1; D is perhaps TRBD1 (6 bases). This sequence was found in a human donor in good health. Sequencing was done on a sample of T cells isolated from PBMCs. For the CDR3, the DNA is TGTGCCAGCAGCTCGTCAAGGGGGGGTGAAGCTTTCTTT. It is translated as CASSSSRGGEAFF.